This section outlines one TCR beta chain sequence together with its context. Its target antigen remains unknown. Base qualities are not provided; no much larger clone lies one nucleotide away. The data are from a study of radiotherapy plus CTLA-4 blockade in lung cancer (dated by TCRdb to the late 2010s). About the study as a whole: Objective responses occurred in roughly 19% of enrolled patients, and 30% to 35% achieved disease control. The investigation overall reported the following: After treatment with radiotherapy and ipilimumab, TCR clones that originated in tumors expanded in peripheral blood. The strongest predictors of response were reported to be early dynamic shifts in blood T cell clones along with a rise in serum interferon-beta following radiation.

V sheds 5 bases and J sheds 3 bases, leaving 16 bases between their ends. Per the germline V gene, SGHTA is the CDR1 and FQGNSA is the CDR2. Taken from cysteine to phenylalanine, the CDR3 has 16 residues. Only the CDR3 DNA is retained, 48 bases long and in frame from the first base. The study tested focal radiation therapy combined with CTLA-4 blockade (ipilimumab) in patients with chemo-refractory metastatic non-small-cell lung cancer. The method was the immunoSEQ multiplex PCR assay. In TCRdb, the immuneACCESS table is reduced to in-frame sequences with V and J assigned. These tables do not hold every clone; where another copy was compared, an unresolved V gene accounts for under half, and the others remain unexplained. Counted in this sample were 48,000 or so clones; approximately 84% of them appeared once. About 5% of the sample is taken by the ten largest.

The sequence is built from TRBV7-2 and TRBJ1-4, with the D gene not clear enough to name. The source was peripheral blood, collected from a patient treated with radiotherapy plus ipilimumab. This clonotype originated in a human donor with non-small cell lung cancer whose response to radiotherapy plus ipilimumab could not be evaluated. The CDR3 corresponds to CASSQTRGSANEKLFF. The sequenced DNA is TGTGCCAGCAGCCAAACCCGGGGTTCAGCTAATGAAAAACTGTTTTTT.